The present TCR beta chain was sequenced within a study of T cells in localized non-small cell lung cancer. This clone has a handful of counts. Only in-frame clones appear in the TCRdb table, and some are missing; sequencing was by immunoSEQ multiplex PCR. This sample has several thousand clones, with 15% found just once. The receptor was isolated from a male donor aged 60 or over with stage II squamous cell lung carcinoma. The sequences come from normal lung tissue next to the tumor, collected before any cancer treatment.

The CDR3 DNA follows: TGTGCCACCACCCCCCGAGACAGGAAGATCACTGAAGCTTTCTTT. Translating it yields CATTPRDRKITEAFF. The gene calls are TRBV6-8 and TRBJ1-1; perhaps TRBD1 as D (6 bases). The V end lost 10 bases, the J end lost 4 bases, and 22 bases lay between the germline ends. In germline, CDR1 is MNHGY, CDR2 SAAAGT. This CDR3 region has 15 residues.